The clone carrying this TCR beta chain was seen at least ten times. Its target is not known. The sample originates from a study of molecular identifiers for immune sequencing clone quantification. General study findings and limits: For highly expanded clones, sizes could be underestimated when identical TCR molecules share a barcode.

The length of the CDR3 is 16 residues. V lost 5 bases and J lost 6; bases outside the gene matches: 5. It was with previously described methods and listed TCR primers that bulk TCR libraries were made. TCRdb passed the PCR reads through MiXCR, listing each CDR3 protein once. This table holds about 510,000 distinct CDR3 sequences, roughly 23% found once. Sample: naive CD8+ T cells from blood, with Jurkat cell RNA spiked in. The sample's subset: FACS-sorted CD8+CD4-CCR7+CD45RA+ naive T cells. This chain connects TRBV12-3 or TRBV12-4 to TRBJ2-2; 14 bases align to TRBD2. The TCR was taken from a human donor in good health. Some libraries in this study had Jurkat cell RNA spiked in. Here the CDR3 DNA reads TGTGCCAGCAGTGTCGGACTAGCGGGGGGCTCCGGGGAGCTGTTTTTT. Protein product: CASSVGLAGGSGELFF.